This T cell receptor beta chain appears in the sequencing data of a study of cytomegalovirus exposure and HLA in healthy donors. General observations from the study: The study recorded more than 150 TCR beta chains that were cytomegalovirus-associated. It was likely that a cluster of highly shared sequence variants was a sequencing artifact. There were reportedly fewer N-insertions in an Asian-associated ancestry cluster than the approximately 600-donor mean, in a later analysis.

Turning to this clone: Its antigen is currently unknown.

Germline CDR1 SGHNT, CDR2 YYREEE (reference sequence). This CDR3 region has 15 residues. Unmatched junction bases numbered 9, after V lost 3 bases and J lost 4 bases. PCR was performed using 60 Vbeta and 13 Jbeta primers. Clones were sequenced by immunoSEQ multiplex PCR, and TCRdb holds only the in-frame ones, with some missing. The sample shows under 250,000 clones, and around 1.1% sits with its ten largest clones. Healthy individuals who donated bone marrow served as the donors. This TCR came from a girl aged 2-10 years in good health and CMV-seropositive. The chain carries TRBV5-4 and TRBJ1-2; 7 bases are a match to TRBD1. Sample: PBMCs. The CDR3 sequence is CASSSGTAETYGYTF. The CDR3 nucleotides read TGTGCCAGCAGCTCCGGGACAGCTGAAACCTATGGCTACACCTTC. The whole variable domain, remainder taken from reference TRBV5-4 and TRBJ1-2, is ETGVTQSPTHLIKTRGQQVTLRCSSQSGHNTVSWYQQALGQGPQFIFQYYREEENGRGNFPPRFSGLQFPNYSSELNVNALELDDSALYLCASSSGTAETYGYTFGSGTRLTVV.